A single sample gave rise to the 10 T cell receptor beta chains below, sequenced in a study of shared clonotypes between healthy human individuals. Data came from immunoSEQ multiplex PCR; TCRdb stores just in-frame clones and leaves some out. This table has fewer than 3 million clones, roughly 90% appearing once. The sequenced sample consisted of naive CD4+ T cells from PBMCs. Stated subset: CD45RA+ positively selected. Receptors were obtained from a man between 18 and 35 years old in good health. Some clones in this sample may be carry-over from other donors' samples.

The gene calls are TRBV6-6 and TRBJ1-3; possibly TRBD1 for D (6 bases). CDR3 length: 15 residues. Germline CDR1 and CDR2: MNHNY and SVGAGI (reference sequence). V lost 2 bases and J 4 bases, leaving 12 bases between the germline ends. The CDR3 bases are TGTGCCAGCAGTTACCGAGGGGGGGGCGGAAACACCATATATTTT. Residues: CASSYRGGGGNTIYF.

Comment on this clone: A read error is likely, as this CDR3 ends without the conserved phenylalanine or tryptophan. The DNA is omitted, as the CDR3 cannot be located on it reliably, and the CDR3 follows TCRdb's listing. The chain carries TRBV20-1 and TRBJ1-1; the DNA was not used to check the table's D call, TRBD1. In germline, CDR1 is DFQATT, CDR2 SNEGSKA (reference sequence). The CDR3 length is 10 residues, termini included. CDR3 amino acids: CSARGARQGL.

V usage is TRBV19 and J usage is TRBJ1-3; D perhaps matches TRBD1 (6 bases). This CDR3 has 16 amino acids. CDR1 is LNHDA and CDR2 is SQIVND in the germline V gene (reference sequence). V lost 8 bases and J lost 0, with 17 bases in between. The DNA for the CDR3 is TGTGCCAGTCGTCTGGGGGCAGGACGCTCTGGAAACACCATATATTTT. Translating gives CASRLGAGRSGNTIYF.

The rearrangement links TRBV4-1 to TRBJ2-3, with D uncertain. CDR1 and CDR2 (germline): MGHRA, YSYEKL. V was trimmed by 1 base and J by 4 bases, leaving 9 bases between them. The CDR3 spans 14 residues. This chain's CDR3 is CASSQATGSDTQYF. CDR3 sequence (DNA): TGCGCCAGCAGCCAAGCTACGGGCTCAGATACGCAGTATTTT.

Concerning this clone itself: At one boundary the junction diverges from the germline segment, which might be a read error. The chain carries TRBV23-1 and TRBJ2-7; 7 bases match TRBD1. TRBV23-1 is known as an ORF, though its function is uncertain. The CDR3 spans 11 residues. In DNA, the CDR3 is TGCGCCAGCAGTCAAAGGGGGACAGTCTGCTTC. Amino acids: CASSQRGTVCF.

This clone has a handful of counts. The chain carries TRBV2 and TRBJ1-5; D is unclear. CDR1 and CDR2 (germline): SNHLY, FYNNEI. V was clipped by 4 bases and J by 3 bases, with 10 bases between them. CDR3 length: 14 amino acids. CDR3 DNA sequence: TGTGCCAGCAGTGGTGTCAGCCTCAATCAGCCCCAGCATTTT. Translating gives CASSGVSLNQPQHF. The variable domain in full, completed from reference TRBV2 and TRBJ1-5, reads EPEVTQTPSHQVTQMGQEVILRCVPISNHLYFYWYRQILGQKVEFLVSFYNNEISEKSEIFDDQFSVERPDGSNFTLKIRSTKLEDSAMYFCASSGVSLNQPQHFGDGTRLSIL.

V usage is TRBV27 and J usage is TRBJ1-5, with TRBD1 identical over 10 bases. This CDR3 is 16 amino acids long. Germline loops: CDR1 MNHEY, CDR2 SMNVEV (reference sequence). V was clipped by 6 bases and J by 4 bases; unmatched bases: 9. This chain's CDR3 is CASRIFGTGVNQPQHF. In nucleotides, the CDR3 is TGTGCCAGCAGGATTTTTGGGACAGGGGTAAATCAGCCCCAGCATTTT.

This chain uses TRBV7-3 with TRBJ1-1; the D gene is possibly TRBD1 (5 bases). Deletions cut 6 bases from V and 4 bases from J, with 15 bases between. Germline assignment: CDR1 SGHTA and CDR2 FQGTGA. The CDR3 has 14 amino acids. DNA for the CDR3: TGTGCCAGCAGGTTCGATGGGGGGACCACTGAAGCTTTCTTT. Translating gives CASRFDGGTTEAFF.

With respect to this clone: The same CDR3 can be traced to other DNA sequences in this sample. V gene TRBV5-1 combines with J gene TRBJ1-2; D might be TRBD1 (5 bases). Per the germline V gene, CDR1 is SGHRS and CDR2 is YFSETQ. V was shortened by 0 bases and J by 8 bases, with 11 bases between the two germline ends. The CDR3 is 13 amino acids. CDR3 sequence reads: CASSLGDGDGYTF. Here the CDR3 DNA reads TGCGCCAGCAGCTTGGGGGACGGGGACGGCTACACCTTC. Full variable domain (outside the CDR3, taken from reference TRBV5-1 and TRBJ1-2): KAGVTQTPRYLIKTRGQQVTLSCSPISGHRSVSWYQQTPGQGLQFLFEYFSETQRNKGNFPGRFSGRQFSNSRSEMNVSTLELGDSALYLCASSLGDGDGYTFGSGTRLTVV.

On this clone itself: The junction shows a germline mismatch at one end, possibly a read error. The sample has other DNA sequences that encode this CDR3 too. The V call is TRBV20-1, the J call TRBJ2-5; D gene uncertain. Germline CDR1 reads DFQATT; CDR2 reads SNEGSKA (reference sequence). This CDR3 comprises 9 residues. The CDR3, as DNA: TGCAGTGCTGGAGAGACCCAGTACTTC. It codes for CSAGETQYF.